These 7 T cell receptor beta chains came from one sample sequenced in a study of blood T cell repertoires in COVID-19. Profiling relied on immunoSEQ multiplex PCR, and the TCRdb table lists in-frame clones only, not all of them. The data contain about 160,000 clones, about 85% of them singletons. The sample comprised peripheral blood. All receptors derive from a human donor with acute or convalescent COVID-19. The donor label of this sample is uncertain.

This chain links TRBV27 with TRBJ2-5; 9 bases match TRBD1. Germline CDR1 is MNHEY and CDR2 is SMNVEV (reference sequence). V lost 5 bases, J lost 5 bases, and 6 bases stayed unmatched. The CDR3 sequence is 14 residues long. This chain's CDR3 is CASSLQGAGETQYF. The CDR3 DNA sequence: TGTGCCAGCAGTCTACAGGGGGCCGGGGAGACCCAGTACTTC.

The V call is TRBV9, the J call TRBJ1-6; D is possibly TRBD1 (5 bases). CDR1 and CDR2 from the germline V gene are SGDLS and YYNGEE. The CDR3 is made up of 14 amino acids. V shed 3 bases and J shed 8 bases, with 12 bases lying between them. CDR3 sequence reads: CASSAGLIDSPLHF. As DNA, the CDR3 is TGTGCCAGCAGCGCGGGACTGATAGATTCACCCCTCCACTTT.

This clone was detected a few times. CDR3 nucleotides: TGTGCCAGCAGTACGCGGGGGTATGGCTACACCTTC. Protein: CASSTRGYGYTF. The V call is TRBV6-2 or TRBV6-3, the J call TRBJ1-2; perhaps TRBD1 as D (5 bases). The CDR3 covers 12 residues. Trimming took off 5 bases at V and 5 bases at J, with 9 bases between the two ends. Germline V gives CDR1 MNHEY, CDR2 SVGEGT.

The CDR3 here is CSVGGTYGYTF. CDR3 DNA sequence: TGCAGTGTCGGGGGGACGTATGGCTACACCTTC. The V and J genes are TRBV20-1 and TRBJ1-2, with a weak D call TRBD1 (5 bases). Germline-derived CDR1 and CDR2 are DFQATT and SNEGSKA (reference sequence). The CDR3 sequence is 11 residues long. V was trimmed by 7 bases and J by 5 bases, leaving 11 bases between them.

CDR3 nucleotide sequence: TGTGCCAGCAGTATACCTTCAGGGGCCTTTACTGAAGCTTTCTTT. This translates into CASSIPSGAFTEAFF. V is TRBV28 and J is TRBJ1-1; a weak D match, TRBD1 (6 bases). The CDR3 spans 15 residues. Germline lookup yields CDR1 MDHEN and CDR2 SYDVKM. V shed 5 bases and J shed 5 bases, with 18 bases lying between them. Variable domain in full (rest from reference TRBV28 and TRBJ1-1): DVKVTQSSRYLVKRTGEKVFLECVQDMDHENMFWYRQDPGLGLRLIYFSYDVKMKEKGDIPEGYSVSREKKERFSLILESASTNQTSMYLCASSIPSGAFTEAFFGQGTRLTVV.

The chain carries TRBV6-5 and TRBJ2-1; 9 bases are a match to TRBD2. The junction had 7 bases not matched to a gene; V was cut back by 6 bases and J by 4 bases. The CDR3 has 15 amino acids. Germline CDR1 MNHEY, CDR2 SVGAGI. Here the CDR3 reads CASRDLAGRYNEQFF. The CDR3 DNA sequence: TGTGCCAGCAGAGATCTAGCGGGGAGATACAATGAGCAGTTCTTC.

V usage is TRBV5-6 and J usage is TRBJ1-4; D is unresolved. Germline assignment: CDR1 SGHDT and CDR2 YYEEEE. CDR3 length equals 13 residues. Trimming took off 3 bases at V and 11 bases at J, with 14 bases between the two ends. CDR3 in DNA: TGTGCCAGCAGCTCCGGACTGGGGTCCAAACTGTTTTTT. Translated, it gives CASSSGLGSKLFF.